A single sample gave rise to the 14 T cell receptor beta chains below, sequenced in a study of shared clonotypes between healthy human individuals. Method: immunoSEQ multiplex PCR; TCRdb's copy keeps in-frame clones and lacks some. This repertoire shows about 96,000 clones, about 45% found once; its top ten account for approximately 15%. Sequenced sample: PBMCs. The receptor source for this set is a woman aged 35 to 49 in good health. Some clones in this sample may be carry-over from other donors' samples.

CDR3 loop: CASSLGLETQYF. The CDR3 DNA reads as TGTGCCAGCAGCTTAGGTTTGGAGACCCAGTACTTC. The chain couples TRBV5-4 to TRBJ2-5; D is unclear. This CDR3 has 12 residues. Germline loops: CDR1 SGHNT, CDR2 YYREEE (reference sequence). Trimming shortened V by 2 bases and J by 5 bases, and 7 bases separated the two germline ends.

This clone was detected only once. A far more abundant clone sits one base away, making this likely a read error. The chain has TRBV4-2 and TRBJ2-7; D perhaps matches TRBD1 (6 bases). The CDR3 covers 16 residues. The V gene's germline CDR1 is LGHNA and CDR2 YNFKEQ. Here the CDR3 DNA reads TGTGCCAGCGGCCAAGATGGGGGAGACAGGACCTACGAGCAGTACTTC. Translation: CASGQDGGDRTYEQYF.

This clone was counted many times. The J gene is TRBJ1-1, the V gene TRBV7-2; D unclear. V lost 0 bases and J 1 base, leaving 9 bases between the germline ends. Germline lookup yields CDR1 SGHTA and CDR2 FQGNSA. This CDR3 comprises 15 residues. CDR3 in DNA: TGTGCCAGCAGCTTAGCAAAAAGCTGGAACACTGAAGCTTTCTTT. As protein: CASSLAKSWNTEAFF.

This clone was counted ten times or more. The CDR3 reads CASSPDSHGELFF. As DNA, the CDR3 is TGTGCCAGCAGCCCGGACAGCCACGGGGAGCTGTTTTTT. The chain carries TRBV6-4 and TRBJ2-2; perhaps TRBD1 as D (6 bases). The CDR3 is made up of 13 amino acids. CDR1 and CDR2 from the germline V gene are MRHNA and SNTAGT. Trimming cost V 6 bases and J 7 bases, with 12 bases left between them.

This clone has a handful of counts. The chain employs TRBV6-1 and TRBJ1-2, with TRBD1 matching 9 bases. Germline assignment: CDR1 MNHNS and CDR2 SASEGT. V lost 4 bases and J lost 5; bases outside the gene matches: 8. The CDR3 totals 15 residues. CDR3 DNA: TGTGCCAGCAGTGCCCGGGACAGGGCCCTATATGGCTACACCTTC. Translation gives CASSARDRALYGYTF.

The V call is TRBV28, the J call TRBJ2-7, with 14 bases that match TRBD2. Germline V lookup: CDR1 MDHEN, CDR2 SYDVKM. V shed 7 bases, J shed 3 bases, and the junction held 11 bases outside the gene matches. The CDR3 loop spans 17 amino acids. The CDR3 reads CASNTPTSGRALYEQYF. Here the CDR3 DNA reads TGTGCCAGCAATACACCGACTAGCGGGAGGGCCCTCTACGAGCAGTACTTC.

This clone was found a few times. Other nucleotide sequences from this sample produce the same CDR3. The chain uses TRBV15 and TRBJ2-1, with D uncertain. Looked up from germline, CDR1 is LNHNV and CDR2 is YYDKDF (reference sequence). The CDR3 runs 14 residues. V gave up 0 bases and J gave up 8 bases, with 11 bases separating them. CDR3 nucleotide sequence: TGTGCCACCAGCAGAGATGGAGCTTCCGATGAGCAGTTCTTC. Translating gives CATSRDGASDEQFF.

This clone was picked up a small number of times. This clone may be a read error of a much larger clone one base away. This CDR3 is missing its conserved last phenylalanine or tryptophan, likely due to a read error. V gene TRBV19 combines with J gene TRBJ1-1; possible D gene TRBD1, 5 bases. The CDR3 length is 12 residues. Looked up from germline, CDR1 is LNHDA and CDR2 is SQIVND (reference sequence). The V end was cut by 4 bases, the J end by 9 bases, with 12 bases between. CDR3 residues: CASSSPGSKAFL. The CDR3 nucleotides read TGTGCCAGTAGTAGTCCAGGGTCGAAAGCTTTCCTT.

This clone occurred many times. This sequence joins TRBV7-8 and TRBJ2-2, with D hard to call. This CDR3 has 14 amino acids. Germline V CDR1 and CDR2: SGHVS, FQNEAQ. The germline V and J ends were trimmed by 2 bases and 3 bases, with 7 bases remaining between them. The CDR3 region has the DNA TGTGCCAGCAGCTTATATGGGGACACCGGGGAGCTGTTTTTT. It yields the protein CASSLYGDTGELFF.

The chain combines TRBV30 with TRBJ1-4; perhaps TRBD1 as D (6 bases). Germline V gene data show CDR1 as GTSNPN and CDR2 as SVGIG (reference sequence). The CDR3 has 14 residues. V was cut by 0 bases and J by 8 bases, with 13 bases left in between. DNA of the CDR3: TGTGCCTGGAGTGTTGGGGGGCCTCAGGAAAAACTGTTTTTT. Encoded protein: CAWSVGGPQEKLFF.

A note on this clone: Relative to the germline gene, one junction end is altered; a read error may explain this. This rearrangement joins TRBV6-7 to TRBJ2-5; TRBD2 is a possible D gene (6 bases). TRBV6-7 is reported as an ORF; its role is uncertain. CDR3 length: 16 amino acids. The CDR3 reads CASNYSTRGRSETQYF. CDR3 DNA: TGTGCCAGCAATTACTCCACTAGAGGGAGGAGCGAGACCCAGTACTTC.

This clone was seen a handful of times. The rearrangement uses TRBV15 and TRBJ1-5, with no clear D. The germline gives CDR1 LNHNV, CDR2 YYDKDF (reference sequence). Trimming pared 1 base from V and 4 bases from J, leaving 8 bases between. CDR3 length: 14 residues. CDR3 sequence: CATSRVVGNQPQHF. CDR3 nucleotides: TGTGCCACCAGCAGAGTTGTGGGGAATCAGCCCCAGCATTTT.

This clone was detected many times. The chain links TRBV27 to TRBJ2-7; 7 bases line up with TRBD2. Unmatched junction bases numbered 6, after V lost 3 bases and J lost 4 bases. Germline CDR1 MNHEY, CDR2 SMNVEV (reference sequence). This CDR3 is 14 amino acids long. CDR3 loop: CASSFRGDGYEQYF. The CDR3 nucleotides are TGTGCCAGCAGTTTTCGGGGGGACGGGTACGAGCAGTACTTC.

The table lists this clone with a count of one. The V and J genes are TRBV28 and TRBJ2-7; D possibly uses TRBD1 or TRBD2 (5 bases each). CDR3 length equals 13 residues. From germline, CDR1 is MDHEN and CDR2 SYDVKM. The V end was cut by 7 bases, the J end by 3 bases, with 13 bases between. The DNA for the CDR3 is TGTGCCAGCACGAAGGGACGGATCTACGAGCAGTACTTC. Protein sequence: CASTKGRIYEQYF.